This entry lists 5 T cell receptor beta chains sequenced from one sample in a study of blood T cell repertoires in COVID-19. Sequenced by immunoSEQ multiplex PCR; TCRdb stores in-frame clones only, minus some. This sample has about 240,000 clones, with roughly four fifths found just once. Source material: peripheral blood. All receptors come from a woman in her fifties or sixties with active or convalescent COVID-19.

The chain couples TRBV19 to TRBJ1-3, with unresolved D. The CDR3 contains 16 residues. V was cut by 5 bases and J by 2 bases, with 16 bases left in between. CDR1 is LNHDA and CDR2 is SQIVND in the germline V gene (reference sequence). CDR3 in amino acids: CASSPRGARTGNTIYF. CDR3 DNA: TGTGCCAGTAGTCCCCGGGGAGCCAGGACTGGAAACACCATATATTTT.

This chain links TRBV19 with TRBJ1-1; TRBD1 matches at 11 bases. Germline CDR1 LNHDA, CDR2 SQIVND (reference sequence). The CDR3 runs to 16 residues. V shed 2 bases, J shed 5 bases, and the junction held 7 bases outside the gene matches. The CDR3 nucleotides read TGTGCCAGTAGTATACCCGGACAGGGGGCAGTAACTGAAGCTTTCTTT. It specifies CASSIPGQGAVTEAFF.

The chain carries TRBV6-5 and TRBJ2-3; TRBD2 matches at 9 bases. V lost 4 bases, J lost 2 bases, and 4 bases stayed unmatched. The CDR3 extends over 15 amino acids. The germline gives CDR1 MNHEY, CDR2 SVGAGI. The CDR3 DNA is TGTGCCAGCAGTTGGCGCGGGGGGGCCACAGATACGCAGTATTTT. Translating it yields CASSWRGGATDTQYF.

The gene calls are TRBV2 and TRBJ1-2; 7 nucleotides line up with TRBD1. The CDR3 has 13 amino acids. V gave up 7 bases and J gave up 5 bases; unmatched junction bases: 7. In germline, CDR1 is SNHLY, CDR2 FYNNEI. CDR3 in amino acids: CASTTTGLYGYTF. The CDR3 DNA follows: TGTGCCAGCACCACGACAGGGTTATATGGCTACACCTTC.

The rearrangement links TRBV10-2 to TRBJ2-7; tentatively, D is TRBD1 (6 bases). Trimming shortened V by 6 bases and J by 3 bases, and 9 bases separated the two germline ends. Germline CDR1 WSHSY, CDR2 SAAADI. The CDR3 has 12 residues. CDR3 nucleotides: TGCGCCAGCAGGGGGGCGATCTACGAGCAGTACTTC. It yields the protein CASRGAIYEQYF.